This T cell receptor beta chain was identified in a study of low-dose radiotherapy and immunotherapy resistance in tumors. Across the whole study: Cohort 2, a group dosed every two weeks at 1 Gy per fraction, received 13 Gy in total over 26 weeks. The 200 mg/m2 dose of intravenous cyclophosphamide was given every two weeks, one day before radiation and immunotherapy. Patients were given intravenous nivolumab 240 mg every two weeks plus ipilimumab 1 mg/kg every six weeks.

Germline CDR1 and CDR2: SGHTA and FQGNSA. This CDR3 is built from 13 residues. V dropped 1 base and J dropped 6 bases, with 10 bases sitting between them. First-strand cDNA relied on TRAV- and TRBV-specific primers spanning alpha and beta chains. TCR amplification used 20 to 25 PCR cycles, a constant-region primer and a V-primer adapter. In vitro transcription served to amplify the mRNA that had been isolated. TCRdb recomputed calls from the reads with MiXCR, one row per CDR3 protein. The table lists 18,000 or so distinct CDR3 sequences, roughly 70% of them singletons. The TCR comes from a human donor with advanced metastatic prostate, ovarian, gallbladder or colorectal cancer (not recorded which). This table probably holds off-target reads from a library built for another chain. The J gene is TRBJ2-7, the V gene TRBV7-2; TRBD1 is a possible D gene (6 bases). CDR3 coding DNA: TGTGCCAGCAGCTTAGACAGGGCTGGCGAGCAGTACTTC. Amino acid sequence: CASSLDRAGEQYF.